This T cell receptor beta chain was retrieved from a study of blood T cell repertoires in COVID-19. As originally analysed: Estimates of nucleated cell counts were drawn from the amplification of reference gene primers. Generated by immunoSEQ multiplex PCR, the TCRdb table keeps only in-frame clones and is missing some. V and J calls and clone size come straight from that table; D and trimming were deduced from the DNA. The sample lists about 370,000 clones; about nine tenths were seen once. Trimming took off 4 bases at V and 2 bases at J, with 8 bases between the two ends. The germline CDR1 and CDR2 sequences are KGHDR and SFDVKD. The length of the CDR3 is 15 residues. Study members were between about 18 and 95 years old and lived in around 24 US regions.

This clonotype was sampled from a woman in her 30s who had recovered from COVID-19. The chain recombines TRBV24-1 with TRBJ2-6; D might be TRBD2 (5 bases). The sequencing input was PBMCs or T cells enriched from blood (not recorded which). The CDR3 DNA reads TGTGCCACCAGTGAATTCGGGGCTGGGGCCAACGTCCTGACTTTC. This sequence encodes CATSEFGAGANVLTF.